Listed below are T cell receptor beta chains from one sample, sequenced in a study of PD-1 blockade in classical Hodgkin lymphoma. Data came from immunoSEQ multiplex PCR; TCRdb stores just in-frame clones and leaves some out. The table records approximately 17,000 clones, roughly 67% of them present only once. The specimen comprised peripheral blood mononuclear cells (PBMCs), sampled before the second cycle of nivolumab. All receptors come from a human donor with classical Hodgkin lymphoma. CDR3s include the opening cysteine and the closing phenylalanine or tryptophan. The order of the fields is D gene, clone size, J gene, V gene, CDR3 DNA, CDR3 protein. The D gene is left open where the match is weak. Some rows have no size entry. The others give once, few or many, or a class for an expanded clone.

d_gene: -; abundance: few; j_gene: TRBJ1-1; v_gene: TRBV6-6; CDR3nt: TGTGCCAGCAGTACCGGGCCTGAAGCTTTCTTT; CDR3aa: CASSTGPEAFF
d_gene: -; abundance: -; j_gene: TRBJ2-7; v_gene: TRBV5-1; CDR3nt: TGCGCCAGCAGCTTAGACAGAGCCTACGAGCAGTACTTC; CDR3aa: CASSLDRAYEQYF
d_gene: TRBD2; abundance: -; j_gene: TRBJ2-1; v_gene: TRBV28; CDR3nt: TGTGCCACCCTAGCGGGAGTTAGAAATGAGCAGTTCTTC; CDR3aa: CATLAGVRNEQFF
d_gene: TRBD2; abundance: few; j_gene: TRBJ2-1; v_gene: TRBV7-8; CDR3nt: TGTGCCAGCAGCATGGCGGGAGTTCAGAATGAGCAGTTCTTC; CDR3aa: CASSMAGVQNEQFF
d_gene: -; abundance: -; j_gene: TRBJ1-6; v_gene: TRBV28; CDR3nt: TGTGCCAGCAGTTTATCAGAGCAGCCCCTCCACTTT; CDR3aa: CASSLSEQPLHF
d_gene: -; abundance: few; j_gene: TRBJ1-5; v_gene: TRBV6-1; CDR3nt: TGTGCCAGCAGTGAAGCGGGGCAGGGGAATTGGCGGAGCAATCAGCCCCAGCATTTT; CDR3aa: CASSEAGQGNWRSNQPQHF
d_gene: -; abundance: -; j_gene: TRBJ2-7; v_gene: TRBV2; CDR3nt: TGTGCCAGCAGTGAAGGGGGGTCCTACGAGCAGTACTTC; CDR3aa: CASSEGGSYEQYF
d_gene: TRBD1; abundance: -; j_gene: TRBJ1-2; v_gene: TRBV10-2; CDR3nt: TGCGCCAGCAGTCCGACAGGGGACAACTATGGCTACACCTTC; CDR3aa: CASSPTGDNYGYTF
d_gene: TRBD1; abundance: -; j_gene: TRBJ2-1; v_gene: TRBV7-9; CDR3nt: TGTGCCAGCAGCGACGGGACAGGGGGTTTCTACAATGAGCAGTTCTTC; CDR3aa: CASSDGTGGFYNEQFF
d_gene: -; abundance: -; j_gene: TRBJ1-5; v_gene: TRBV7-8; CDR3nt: TGTGCCAGCAGCTTAGGGGGGGCGAAACAGCCCCAGCATTTT; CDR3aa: CASSLGGAKQPQHF
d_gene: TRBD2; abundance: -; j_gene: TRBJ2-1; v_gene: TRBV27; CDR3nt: TGTGCCAGCGGACCGGGGACTAGCGTTGACAATGAGCAGTTCTTC; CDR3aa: CASGPGTSVDNEQFF
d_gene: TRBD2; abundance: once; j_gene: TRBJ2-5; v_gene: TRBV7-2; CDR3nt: TGTGCCAGCAGCCCCGGGGCTAGCGGCCAAGAGACCCAGTACTTC; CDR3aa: CASSPGASGQETQYF
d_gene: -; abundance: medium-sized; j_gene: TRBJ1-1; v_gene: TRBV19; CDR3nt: TGTGCCAGTAGTGCTCATGCAGGGGCAAAGGAAGCTTTCTTT; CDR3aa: CASSAHAGAKEAFF
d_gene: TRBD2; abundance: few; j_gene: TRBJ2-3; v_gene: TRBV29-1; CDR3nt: TGCAGCGTTGGACCTTCCAGCGGGAGTTCGGTAGATACGCAGTATTTT; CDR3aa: CSVGPSSGSSVDTQYF
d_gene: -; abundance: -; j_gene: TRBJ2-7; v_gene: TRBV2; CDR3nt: TGTGCCAGCAGTGCGAAACAGGGGGGGTACTACGAGCAGTACTTC; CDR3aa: CASSAKQGGYYEQYF
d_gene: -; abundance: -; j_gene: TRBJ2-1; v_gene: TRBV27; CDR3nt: TGTGCCAGCAGTTCTCAACAGGTGAGCTCCTACAATGAGCAGTTCTTC; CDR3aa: CASSSQQVSSYNEQFF
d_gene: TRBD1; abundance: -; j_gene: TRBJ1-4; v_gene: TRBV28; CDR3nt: TGTGCCAGCATGCCTGGACAGGGGGCTAATGAAAAACTGTTTTTT; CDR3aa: CASMPGQGANEKLFF
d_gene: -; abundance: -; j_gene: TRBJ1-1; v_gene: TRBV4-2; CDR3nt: TGTGCCAGCAGCCCTTCGTGGGGAGACCCCTCGGGCACTGAAGCTTTCTTT; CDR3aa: CASSPSWGDPSGTEAFF
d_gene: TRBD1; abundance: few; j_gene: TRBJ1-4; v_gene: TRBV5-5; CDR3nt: TGTGCCAGCAGCTTGTTCCCGACAGGGATCGGTGAAAAACTGTTTTTT; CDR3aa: CASSLFPTGIGEKLFF
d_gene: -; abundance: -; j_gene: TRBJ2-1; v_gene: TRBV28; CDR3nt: TGTGCCAGCAGTTTAGATCCCGGGACTTACAATGAGCAGTTCTTC; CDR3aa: CASSLDPGTYNEQFF
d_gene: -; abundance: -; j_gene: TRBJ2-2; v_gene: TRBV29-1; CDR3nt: TGCAGCGTTGGGGGGCAGGGGGGGGAAACCGGGGAGCTGTTTTTT; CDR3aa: CSVGGQGGETGELFF
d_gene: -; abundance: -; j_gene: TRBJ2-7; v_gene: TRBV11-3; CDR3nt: TGTGCCAGCAGCTCTCACATGGATGGAAACTACGAGCAGTACTTC; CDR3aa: CASSSHMDGNYEQYF
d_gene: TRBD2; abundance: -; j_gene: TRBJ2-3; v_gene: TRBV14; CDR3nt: TGTGCCAGCAGCCAAGACCCCCCAGCGGGGGTCACGCAGTATTTT; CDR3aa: CASSQDPPAGVTQYF
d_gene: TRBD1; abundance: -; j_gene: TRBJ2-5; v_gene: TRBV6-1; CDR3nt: TGTGCCAGCAGGATGAACAGGGGTGGGGAGACCCAGTACTTC; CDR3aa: CASRMNRGGETQYF
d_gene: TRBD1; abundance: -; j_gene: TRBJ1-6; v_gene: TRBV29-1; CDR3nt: TGCAGCGTGGGGACAGGCGAGGATTCACCCCTCCACTTT; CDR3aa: CSVGTGEDSPLHF
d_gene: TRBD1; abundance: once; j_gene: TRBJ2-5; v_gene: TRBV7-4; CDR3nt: TGTGCCAGCAGCCCTCGGGACAGGGTGGGGGAGACCCAGTACTTC; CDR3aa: CASSPRDRVGETQYF
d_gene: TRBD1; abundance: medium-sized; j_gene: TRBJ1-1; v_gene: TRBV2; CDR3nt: TGTGCCAGCAGTGAGGGGACAGGGGGCGCGAACACTGAAGCTTTCTTT; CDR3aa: CASSEGTGGANTEAFF
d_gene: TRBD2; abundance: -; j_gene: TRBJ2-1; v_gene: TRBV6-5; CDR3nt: TGTGCCAGCAGTTATTTAGCGGGAGAGGACAATGAGCAGTTCTTC; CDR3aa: CASSYLAGEDNEQFF
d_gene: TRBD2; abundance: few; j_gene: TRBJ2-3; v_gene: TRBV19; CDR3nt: TGTGCCAGCGGACTAGCGGGGCGCACAGATACGCAGTATTTT; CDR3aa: CASGLAGRTDTQYF
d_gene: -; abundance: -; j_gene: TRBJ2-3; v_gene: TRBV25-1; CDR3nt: TGTGCCAGCACCAGAGTGGGATTCGGAGATACGCAGTATTTT; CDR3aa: CASTRVGFGDTQYF
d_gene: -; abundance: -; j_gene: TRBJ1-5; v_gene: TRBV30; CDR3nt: TGTGCCTGGAGCCCCGTTGCCAGCGACAATCAGCCCCAGCATTTT; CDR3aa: CAWSPVASDNQPQHF
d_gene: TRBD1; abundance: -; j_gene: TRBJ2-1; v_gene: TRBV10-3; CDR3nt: TGTGCCATCAGTGGGCATTCCGGGACAGGGGGTGTATACAATGAGCAGTTCTTC; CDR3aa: CAISGHSGTGGVYNEQFF
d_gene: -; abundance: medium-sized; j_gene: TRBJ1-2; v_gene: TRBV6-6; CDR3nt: TGTGCCAGCAGTTTCCCCGATCCAGGGACGAGTGGCTACACCTTC; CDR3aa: CASSFPDPGTSGYTF
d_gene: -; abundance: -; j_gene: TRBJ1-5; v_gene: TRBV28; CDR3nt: TGTGCCAGCAGTTTATTAGAGGGGTCTCAGCCCCAGCATTTT; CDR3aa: CASSLLEGSQPQHF
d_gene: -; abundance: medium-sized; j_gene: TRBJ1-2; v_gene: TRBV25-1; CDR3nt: TGTGCCAGCGCAACCGGGACGCTGGGTGGCTACACCTTC; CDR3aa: CASATGTLGGYTF
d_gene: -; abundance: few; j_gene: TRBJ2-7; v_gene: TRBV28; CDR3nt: TGTGCCAGCAGTTTAACGGCGGCCCCCACAGGCAACGAGCAGTACTTC; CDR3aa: CASSLTAAPTGNEQYF
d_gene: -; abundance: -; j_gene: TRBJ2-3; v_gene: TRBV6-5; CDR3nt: TGTGCCAGCAGTTATTTTCCACTAGGAGATACGCAGTATTTT; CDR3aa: CASSYFPLGDTQYF
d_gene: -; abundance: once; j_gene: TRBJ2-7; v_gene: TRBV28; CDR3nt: TGTGCCAGCAGTTCACAGGGCATCTACGAGCAGTACTTC; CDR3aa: CASSSQGIYEQYF
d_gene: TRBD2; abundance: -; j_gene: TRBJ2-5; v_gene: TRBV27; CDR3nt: TGTGCCAGCAGTTTAGGGACTAGCAGGATTGAGACCCAGTACTTC; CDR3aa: CASSLGTSRIETQYF
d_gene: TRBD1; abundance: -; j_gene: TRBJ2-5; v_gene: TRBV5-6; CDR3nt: TGTGCCAGCAGTAGTCGCGAAGGGGGCTGGGGGGAGACCCAGTACTTC; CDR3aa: CASSSREGGWGETQYF
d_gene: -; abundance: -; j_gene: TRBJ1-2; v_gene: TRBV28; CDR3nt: TGTGCCAGCAGTCTACAGGTCTCTGGCTACACCTTC; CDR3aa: CASSLQVSGYTF
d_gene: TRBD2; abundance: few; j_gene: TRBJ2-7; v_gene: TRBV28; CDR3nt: TGTGCCAGCAGTTTATATAGCGGGAACCCCTACGAGCAGTACTTC; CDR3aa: CASSLYSGNPYEQYF
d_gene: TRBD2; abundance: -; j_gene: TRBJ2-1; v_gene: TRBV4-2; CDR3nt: TGTGCCAGCAGCCAAGATGTTGGGACTAGCGGTTACAATGAGCAGTTCTTC; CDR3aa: CASSQDVGTSGYNEQFF
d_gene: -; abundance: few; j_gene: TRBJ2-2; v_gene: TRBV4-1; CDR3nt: TGCGCCAGCAGCCGAAGGAGTCGGGACACATTGAGCGGGGAGCTGTTTTTT; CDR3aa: CASSRRSRDTLSGELFF
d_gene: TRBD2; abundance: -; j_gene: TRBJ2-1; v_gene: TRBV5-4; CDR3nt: TGTGCCAGCAGCTTGGTGTCAGGGCCGGGGGGCAATGAGCAGTTCTTC; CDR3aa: CASSLVSGPGGNEQFF
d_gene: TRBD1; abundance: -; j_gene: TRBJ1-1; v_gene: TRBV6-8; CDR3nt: TGTGCCAGCAGCTACAGGGGCATAGCTTTCTTT; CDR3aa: CASSYRGIAFF
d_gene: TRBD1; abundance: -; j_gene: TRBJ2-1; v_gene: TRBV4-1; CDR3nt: TGCGCCAGCAGCCAGAGGGACAGTAAGAGCTCCTACAATGAGCAGTTCTTC; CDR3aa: CASSQRDSKSSYNEQFF
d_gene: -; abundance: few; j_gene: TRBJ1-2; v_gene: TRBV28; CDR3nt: TGTGCCAGCAGTTTCAGAGACTATGGCTACACCTTC; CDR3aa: CASSFRDYGYTF
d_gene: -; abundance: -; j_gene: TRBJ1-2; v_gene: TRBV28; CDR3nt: TGTGCCACCCCCTCGGAGGGCCTTCCCTATGGCTACACCTTC; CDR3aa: CATPSEGLPYGYTF
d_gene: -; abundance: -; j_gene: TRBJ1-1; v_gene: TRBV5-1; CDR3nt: TGCGCCAGCAGCCTGGCCCAGGCCAAGATGAACACTGAAGCTTTCTTT; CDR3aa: CASSLAQAKMNTEAFF
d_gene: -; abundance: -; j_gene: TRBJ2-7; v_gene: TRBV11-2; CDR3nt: TGTGCCAGCAGCCCCCAGCCCCTATCCTACGAGCAGTACTTC; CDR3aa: CASSPQPLSYEQYF
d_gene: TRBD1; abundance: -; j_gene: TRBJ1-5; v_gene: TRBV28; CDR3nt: TGTGCCAGCAGGGACAGGGTTAGCCCCCAGCATTTT; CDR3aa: CASRDRVSPQHF
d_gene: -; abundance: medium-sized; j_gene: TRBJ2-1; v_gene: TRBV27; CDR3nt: TGTGCCAGCAGTTTAGGTGGAGGGTCTGCTGAGCAGTTCTTC; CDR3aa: CASSLGGGSAEQFF
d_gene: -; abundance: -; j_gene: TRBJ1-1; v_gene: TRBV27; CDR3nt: TGTGCCAGCAGCATGGACGTCGGGACTGAAGCTTTCTTT; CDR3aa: CASSMDVGTEAFF
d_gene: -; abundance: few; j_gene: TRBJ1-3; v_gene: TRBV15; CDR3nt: TGTGCCACCAGCAGAGATACCGGGACAACCGGAAACACCATATATTTT; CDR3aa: CATSRDTGTTGNTIYF
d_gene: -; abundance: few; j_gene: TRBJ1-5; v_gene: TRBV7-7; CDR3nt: TGTGCCAGCAGCTCAGGGACGGCGAATCAGCCCCAGCATTTT; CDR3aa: CASSSGTANQPQHF
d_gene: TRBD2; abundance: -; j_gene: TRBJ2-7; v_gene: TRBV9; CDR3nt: TGTGCCAGCAGCACCGGACTAGCCGTGTACGAGCAGTACTTC; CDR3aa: CASSTGLAVYEQYF
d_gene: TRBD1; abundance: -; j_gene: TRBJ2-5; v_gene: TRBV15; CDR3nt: TGTGCCACCAGCGGACTCTCCTCGAGGGGGCACTACCAAGAGACCCAGTACTTC; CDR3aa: CATSGLSSRGHYQETQYF
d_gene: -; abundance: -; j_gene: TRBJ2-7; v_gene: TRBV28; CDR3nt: TGTGCCAGCACCCTGTCCGGTGTAACCTACGAGCAGTACTTC; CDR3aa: CASTLSGVTYEQYF